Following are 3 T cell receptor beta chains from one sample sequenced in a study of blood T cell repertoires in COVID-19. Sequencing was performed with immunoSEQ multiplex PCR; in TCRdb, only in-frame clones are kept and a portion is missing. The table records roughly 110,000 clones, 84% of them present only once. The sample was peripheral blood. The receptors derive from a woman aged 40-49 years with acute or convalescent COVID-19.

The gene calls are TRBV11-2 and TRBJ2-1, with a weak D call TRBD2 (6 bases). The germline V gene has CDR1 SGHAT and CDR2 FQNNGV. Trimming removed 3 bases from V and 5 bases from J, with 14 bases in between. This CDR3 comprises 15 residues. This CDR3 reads CASSLFAGNNNEQFF. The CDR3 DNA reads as TGTGCCAGCAGCTTGTTTGCGGGGAACAACAATGAGCAGTTCTTC. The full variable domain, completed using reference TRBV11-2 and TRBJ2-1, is EAGVAQSPRYKIIEKRQSVAFWCNPISGHATLYWYQQILGQGPKLLIQFQNNGVVDDSQLPKDRFSAERLKGVDSTLKIQPAKLEDSAVYLCASSLFAGNNNEQFFGPGTRLTVL.

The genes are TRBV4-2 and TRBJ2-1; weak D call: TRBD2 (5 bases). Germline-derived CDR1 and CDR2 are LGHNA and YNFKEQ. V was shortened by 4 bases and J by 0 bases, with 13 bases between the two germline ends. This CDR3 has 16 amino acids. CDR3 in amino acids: CASSRRLRSSYNEQFF. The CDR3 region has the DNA TGTGCCAGCAGCCGCCGACTAAGGAGCTCCTACAATGAGCAGTTCTTC.

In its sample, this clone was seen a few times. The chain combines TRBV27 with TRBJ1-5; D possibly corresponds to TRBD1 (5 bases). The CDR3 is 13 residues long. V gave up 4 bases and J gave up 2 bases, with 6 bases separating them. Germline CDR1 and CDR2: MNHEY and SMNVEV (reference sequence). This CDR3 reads CASSWGGNQPQHF. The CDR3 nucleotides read TGTGCCAGCAGTTGGGGGGGCAATCAGCCCCAGCATTTT.